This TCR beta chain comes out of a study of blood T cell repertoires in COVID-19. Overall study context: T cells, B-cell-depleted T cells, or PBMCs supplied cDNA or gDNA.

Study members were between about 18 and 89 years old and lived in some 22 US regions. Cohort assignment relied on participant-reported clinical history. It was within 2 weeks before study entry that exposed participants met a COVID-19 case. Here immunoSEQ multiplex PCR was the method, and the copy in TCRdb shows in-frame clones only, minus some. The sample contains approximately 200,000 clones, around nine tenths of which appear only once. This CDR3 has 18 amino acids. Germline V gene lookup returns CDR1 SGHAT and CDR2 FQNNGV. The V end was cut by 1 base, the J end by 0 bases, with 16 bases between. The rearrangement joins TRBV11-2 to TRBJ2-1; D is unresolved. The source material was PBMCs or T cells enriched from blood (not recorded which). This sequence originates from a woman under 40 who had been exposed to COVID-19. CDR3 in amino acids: CASSLVGVYQSSYNEQFF. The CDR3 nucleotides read TGTGCCAGCAGCTTAGTGGGCGTGTACCAAAGCTCCTACAATGAGCAGTTCTTC.